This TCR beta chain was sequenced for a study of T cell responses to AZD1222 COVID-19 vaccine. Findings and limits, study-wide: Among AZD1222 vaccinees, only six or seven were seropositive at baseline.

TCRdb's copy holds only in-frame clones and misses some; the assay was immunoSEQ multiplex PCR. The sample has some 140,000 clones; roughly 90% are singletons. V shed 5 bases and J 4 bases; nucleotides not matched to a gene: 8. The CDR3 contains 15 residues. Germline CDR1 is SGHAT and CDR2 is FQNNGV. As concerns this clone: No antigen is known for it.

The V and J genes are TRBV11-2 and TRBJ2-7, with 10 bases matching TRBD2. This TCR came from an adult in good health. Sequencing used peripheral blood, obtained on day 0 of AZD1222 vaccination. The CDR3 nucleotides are TGTGCCAGCAGCCCCGGACTAGCGGTACCATACGAGCAGTACTTC. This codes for CASSPGLAVPYEQYF.